Sequencing of this TCR beta chain was carried out in a study of neurological immune-mediated disorders. General study points: Levels of TCR clonal expansion peaked in HTLV-1-associated myelopathy and reached their lowest in multiple sclerosis, under those of healthy controls.

TCRdb re-called the 5' RACE reads with MiXCR, one entry per CDR3 protein. The sample carries more than 45,000 distinct CDR3 sequences, about 10% recorded once. Concerning this clonotype: No antigen is known for it. Possible read error: a much larger clone is one base away.

The CDR3 is 18 residues long. Germline lookup yields CDR1 KGHSH and CDR2 LQKENI. The sample taken for sequencing was PBMCs. The clonotype was recovered from a man in his 60s in good health. This chain links TRBV18 with TRBJ2-6; 8 bases align to TRBD1. The CDR3 nucleotides are TGTGCCAGCTCACCGCGACAGGGGCATAGCTCTGTGGCCAACGTCCTGACTTTC. Its translation: CASSPRQGHSSVANVLTF.